What follows are 25 T cell receptor beta chains derived from one specimen sequenced in a study of technical replicates of blood from four donors. The assay was immunoSEQ multiplex PCR, and TCRdb's table has in-frame clones only and misses some. The sample shows 70,000 to 85,000 clones, around nine tenths of them seen only once. Material: T cells isolated from PBMCs. The source of these receptors is a human donor in good health.

V is TRBV4-3 and J is TRBJ2-4; 11 nucleotides agree with TRBD2. This CDR3 spans 20 amino acids. J was trimmed by 0 bases and V by 5 bases; bases with no gene match: 15. Germline V CDR1 and CDR2: LGHNA, YSLEER. CDR3 sequence: CASSTMWSSGRELAKNIQYF. CDR3 sequence (DNA): TGCGCCAGCAGCACAATGTGGAGTAGCGGGAGGGAACTAGCCAAAAACATTCAGTACTTC.

The chain uses TRBV4-3 and TRBJ1-1, with no clear D. Germline values: CDR1 LGHNA, CDR2 YSLEER. CDR3 length equals 12 residues. V dropped 3 bases and J dropped 8 bases, with 10 bases sitting between them. The CDR3 is CASSQNPQEAFF. The DNA for the CDR3 is TGCGCCAGCAGCCAGAATCCCCAGGAAGCTTTCTTT.

The V call is TRBV7-9, the J call TRBJ2-2; the D gene is possibly TRBD1 (5 bases). The CDR3 is made up of 15 amino acids. CDR1 SEHNR and CDR2 FQNEAQ come from the germline V gene (reference sequence). V lost 1 base to trimming and J lost 6 bases, with 12 bases between them. CDR3 region: CASSLGGIRPGELFF. The CDR3 nucleotides are TGTGCCAGCAGCTTAGGGGGCATTCGACCCGGGGAGCTGTTTTTT.

The chain employs TRBV2 and TRBJ1-2; D gene ambiguous. This CDR3 is built from 11 residues. Germline-derived CDR1 and CDR2 are SNHLY and FYNNEI. Deletions cut 9 bases from V and 6 bases from J, with 11 bases between. CDR3 nucleotide sequence: TGTGCCAGTGTTGCAGGCGATGGCTACACCTTC. It yields the protein CASVAGDGYTF.

The J gene is TRBJ2-5, the V gene TRBV10-3; 7 bases map to TRBD1. This CDR3 is built from 15 residues. Germline CDR1 and CDR2: ENHRY and SYGVKD. Trimming removed 4 bases from V and 5 bases from J; junction bases left unmatched: 10. Here the CDR3 DNA reads TGTGCCATCAGTGGAGGGTACAGGGGTAAGGAGACCCAGTACTTC. The encoded protein is CAISGGYRGKETQYF.

The chain links TRBV6-5 to TRBJ2-7; 7 bases line up with TRBD1. Germline loops: CDR1 MNHEY, CDR2 SVGAGI. The CDR3 is 15 amino acids. Trimming cost V 0 bases and J 2 bases; bases outside gene matches: 4. CDR3 sequence: CASSYSWTGTYEQYF. DNA for the CDR3: TGTGCCAGCAGTTACTCCTGGACAGGTACCTACGAGCAGTACTTC.

In DNA form, the CDR3 reads TGTGCCACCAGCAATGGACAGGGTCAGTACTTC. It specifies CATSNGQGQYF. V and J are TRBV15 and TRBJ2-5; TRBD1 matches at 8 bases. Germline lookup yields CDR1 LNHNV and CDR2 YYDKDF (reference sequence). The trim removed 4 bases at V and 11 bases at J, leaving 3 bases unmatched. The CDR3 contains 11 residues.

This clone was seen once. The gene calls are TRBV4-3 and TRBJ2-7, with a possible D match to TRBD1 (8 bases). Germline loops: CDR1 LGHNA, CDR2 YSLEER. The CDR3 sequence is 14 residues long. Trimming pared 2 bases from V and 3 bases from J, leaving 11 bases between. CDR3 protein: CASSQTGGDYEQYF. CDR3 coding DNA: TGCGCCAGCAGCCAAACAGGGGGGGACTACGAGCAGTACTTC.

The genes are TRBV7-3 and TRBJ2-2; 8 bases map to TRBD2. Germline V CDR1 and CDR2: SGHTA, FQGTGA. CDR3 length: 16 residues. Losses at the gene ends were 1 base for V and 2 bases for J; bases not matched to a gene: 3. CDR3 residues: CASSLRAGANTGELFF. As DNA, the CDR3 is TGTGCCAGCAGCTTAAGAGCGGGAGCTAACACCGGGGAGCTGTTTTTT.

The chain is built from TRBV15 and TRBJ2-1, with 7 bases identical to TRBD2. The trim removed 5 bases at V and 8 bases at J, leaving 9 bases unmatched. There are 14 residues in the CDR3. Germline-derived CDR1 and CDR2 are LNHNV and YYDKDF (reference sequence). DNA for the CDR3: TGTGCCACCAGCGTGGGAGGGCCAATGGATGAGCAGTTCTTC. Its translation: CATSVGGPMDEQFF.

This chain joins TRBV20-1 and TRBJ2-5; the D is unclear. Trimming pared 6 bases from V and 5 bases from J, leaving 10 bases between. The CDR3 length is 11 residues. Germline CDR1 DFQATT, CDR2 SNEGSKA (reference sequence). CDR3 sequence: CSASPRETQYF. DNA of the CDR3: TGCAGTGCATCCCCTCGGGAGACCCAGTACTTC.

J is TRBJ1-1 and V is TRBV7-2, with unresolved D. Germline CDR1 SGHTA, CDR2 FQGNSA. This CDR3 comprises 18 residues. V dropped 0 bases and J dropped 11 bases, with 28 bases sitting between them. Here the CDR3 reads CASSLAPGRAELGGWAFF. The DNA of the CDR3 is TGTGCCAGCAGCTTAGCCCCCGGTAGGGCCGAACTAGGAGGTTGGGCTTTCTTT.

This chain joins TRBV19 and TRBJ2-6, with D hard to call. The CDR3 contains 13 residues. Germline V lookup: CDR1 LNHDA, CDR2 SQIVND (reference sequence). Trimming shortened V by 3 bases and J by 4 bases, and 4 bases separated the two germline ends. For the CDR3, the DNA is TGTGCCAGTAGTATCCAGGGGGCCAACGTCCTGACTTTC. Amino acid sequence: CASSIQGANVLTF.

V usage is TRBV5-1 and J usage is TRBJ2-7; possible D gene TRBD2, 5 bases. Trimming left V 2 bases short and J 1 base short, with 7 bases between. The CDR3 has 13 amino acids. The V gene's germline CDR1 is SGHRS and CDR2 YFSETQ. This CDR3 reads CASSLRDSYEQYF. For the CDR3, the DNA is TGCGCCAGCAGCTTACGGGATTCCTACGAGCAGTACTTC.

This clone was detected only once. V is TRBV15 and J is TRBJ2-1; 8 positions agree with TRBD1. V trimming: 3 bases; J trimming: 9 bases; junction bases outside the gene matches: 4. CDR3 length equals 13 residues. Germline V gene lookup returns CDR1 LNHNV and CDR2 YYDKDF (reference sequence). CDR3 protein: CATSRAGGSEQFF. Written as DNA, the CDR3 is TGTGCCACCAGCAGGGCAGGGGGCAGTGAGCAGTTCTTC.

The gene calls are TRBV5-1 and TRBJ2-1; TRBD2 matches 13 bases. Germline values: CDR1 SGHRS, CDR2 YFSETQ. Germline trimming cut 4 bases from V and 4 bases from J; bases unmatched to any gene: 5. The CDR3 runs to 16 residues. CDR3 nucleotides: TGCGCCAGCAGCCTGGGACTAGCGGGGCATTACAATGAGCAGTTCTTC. Amino acid sequence: CASSLGLAGHYNEQFF.

The V gene is TRBV11-3, the J gene TRBJ2-1; maybe TRBD1 (6 bases). Germline V lookup: CDR1 SGHNT, CDR2 YENEEA. Trimming took off 6 bases at V and 6 bases at J, with 15 bases between the two ends. CDR3 size: 14 residues. The CDR3 region is CASSSTGSVNEQFF. CDR3 DNA sequence: TGTGCCAGCAGTTCTACAGGGAGTGTCAATGAGCAGTTCTTC.

This clone was counted only a few times. V is TRBV30 and J is TRBJ1-4; a weak D match, TRBD1 (5 bases). V lost 3 bases to trimming and J lost 8 bases, with 16 bases between them. CDR3 length: 14 residues. Germline loops: CDR1 GTSNPN, CDR2 SVGIG (reference sequence). DNA for the CDR3: TGTGCCTGGAGGACCGGGGACTTCGGGGAAAAACTGTTTTTT. Translating it yields CAWRTGDFGEKLFF.

The chain joins TRBV4-3 to TRBJ2-7; D might be TRBD2 (5 bases). The CDR3 is 16 residues long. The V end lost 4 bases, the J end lost 0 bases, and 16 bases lay between the germline ends. The germline CDR1 and CDR2 sequences are LGHNA and YSLEER. CDR3 residues: CASSPLHSTSSYEQYF. The CDR3 bases are TGCGCCAGCAGCCCCCTCCACAGTACTAGCTCCTACGAGCAGTACTTC.

The chain is built from TRBV4-3 and TRBJ1-4; D is undetermined. The CDR3 loop spans 14 amino acids. Trimming removed 5 bases at V and 3 bases at J, with 10 bases between. Germline CDR1 is LGHNA and CDR2 is YSLEER. CDR3 sequence: CASSNLAANEKLFF. The CDR3 nucleotides are TGCGCCAGCAGCAACCTGGCGGCTAATGAAAAACTGTTTTTT.

This clone was found once. The chain employs TRBV4-3 and TRBJ2-7, with 7 bases identical to TRBD2. Germline CDR1 is LGHNA and CDR2 is YSLEER. The CDR3 is 15 amino acids. J gave up 2 bases and V 0 bases, and 4 bases lay outside the gene matches. CDR3 sequence reads: CASSQEALAPYEQYF. The CDR3 coding sequence is TGCGCCAGCAGCCAAGAAGCACTAGCGCCCTACGAGCAGTACTTC.

This chain joins TRBV27 and TRBJ2-1, with TRBD1 matching over 7 bases. The length of the CDR3 is 13 residues. CDR1 and CDR2 from the germline V gene are MNHEY and SMNVEV (reference sequence). V trimming: 3 bases; J trimming: 6 bases; junction bases outside the gene matches: 2. CDR3 DNA: TGTGCCAGCAGTTTTAACAGGGGCAATGAGCAGTTCTTC. It is translated as CASSFNRGNEQFF.

This rearrangement joins TRBV10-3 to TRBJ2-2; a weak D match, TRBD1 (6 bases). V gave up 5 bases and J gave up 2 bases, with 18 bases separating them. The germline V gene encodes CDR1 ENHRY and CDR2 SYGVKD. This CDR3 region has 17 residues. CDR3 sequence reads: CAISLLGDTVNTGELFF. The CDR3 DNA reads as TGTGCCATCAGTCTCCTGGGGGACACAGTAAACACCGGGGAGCTGTTTTTT.

This sequence joins TRBV27 and TRBJ2-1; 9 positions agree with TRBD2. Germline V lookup: CDR1 MNHEY, CDR2 SMNVEV (reference sequence). CDR3 size: 16 residues. The junction had 5 bases not matched to a gene; V was cut back by 3 bases and J by 2 bases. DNA of the CDR3: TGTGCCAGCAGTTTCCTAGCGGGGTGGGCCTACAATGAGCAGTTCTTC. Protein sequence: CASSFLAGWAYNEQFF.

This clone was seen once. This chain connects TRBV7-6 to TRBJ2-3; 11 positions match TRBD2. V lost 5 bases, J lost 0 bases, and 4 bases stayed unmatched. The CDR3 sequence is 16 residues long. The V gene's germline CDR1 is SGHVS and CDR2 FNYEAQ. The CDR3 protein is CASSLGLAASTDTQYF. CDR3 nucleotide sequence: TGTGCCAGCAGCCTGGGACTAGCGGCCAGCACAGATACGCAGTATTTT.